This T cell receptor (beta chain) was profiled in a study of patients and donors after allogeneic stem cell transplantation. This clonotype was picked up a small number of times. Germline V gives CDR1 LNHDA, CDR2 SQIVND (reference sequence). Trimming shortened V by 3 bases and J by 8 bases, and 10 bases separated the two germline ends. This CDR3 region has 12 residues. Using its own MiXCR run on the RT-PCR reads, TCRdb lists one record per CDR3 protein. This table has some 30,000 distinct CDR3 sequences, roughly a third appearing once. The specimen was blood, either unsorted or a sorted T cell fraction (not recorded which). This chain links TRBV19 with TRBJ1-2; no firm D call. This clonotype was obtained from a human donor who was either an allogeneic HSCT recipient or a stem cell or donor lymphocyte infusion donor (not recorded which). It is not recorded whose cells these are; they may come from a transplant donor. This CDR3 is CASSIFGRGYTF. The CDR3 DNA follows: TGTGCCAGTAGTATTTTCGGACGGGGCTACACCTTC.